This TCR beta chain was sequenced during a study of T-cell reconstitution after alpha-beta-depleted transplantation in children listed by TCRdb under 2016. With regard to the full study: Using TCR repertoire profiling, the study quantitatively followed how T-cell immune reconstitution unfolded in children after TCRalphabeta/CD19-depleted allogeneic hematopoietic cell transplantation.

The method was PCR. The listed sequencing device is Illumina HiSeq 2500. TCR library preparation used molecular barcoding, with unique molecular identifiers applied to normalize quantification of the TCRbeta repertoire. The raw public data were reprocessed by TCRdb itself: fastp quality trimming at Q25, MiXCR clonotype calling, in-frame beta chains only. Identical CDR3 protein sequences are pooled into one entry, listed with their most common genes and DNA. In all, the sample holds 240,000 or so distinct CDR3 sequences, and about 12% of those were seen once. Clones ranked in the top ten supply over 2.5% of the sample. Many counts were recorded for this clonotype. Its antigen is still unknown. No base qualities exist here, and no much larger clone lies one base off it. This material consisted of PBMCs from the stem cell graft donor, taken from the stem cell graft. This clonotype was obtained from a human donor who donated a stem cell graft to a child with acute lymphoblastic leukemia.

The CDR3 protein: CASSTRDTGNEKLFF. The DNA reads as follows: TGTGCCAGCAGCACTCGGGACACCGGGAATGAAAAACTGTTTTTT. The chain joins TRBV3-1 to TRBJ1-4, and perhaps TRBD1 as D gene, on 6 matching bases. CDR1 LGHDT and CDR2 YNNKEL were looked up in the germline V gene (reference sequence). CDR3 length: 15 amino acids, cysteine to phenylalanine. Just CDR3 DNA is preserved here, 45 bases in frame from base 1. The V and J ends are trimmed by 5 bases and 5 bases, leaving 15 bases between them. When the CDR3 is completed using the reference TRBV3-1 and TRBJ1-4 genes on either side, the full variable domain is DTAVSQTPKYLVTQMGNDKSIKCEQNLGHDTMYWYKQDSKKFLKIMFSYNNKELIINETVPNRFSPKSPDKAHLNLHINSLELGDSAVYFCASSTRDTGNEKLFFGSGTQLSVL.